This TCR beta chain was identified in a study of chemoradiotherapy in HPV16-positive cancers. Per germline, CDR1 SGDLS and CDR2 YYNGEE. CDR3 length equals 14 residues. Trimming took off 2 bases at V and 6 bases at J, with 15 bases between the two ends. Profiled with immunoSEQ multiplex PCR; TCRdb holds only in-frame clones, not every one. Of approximately 12,000 clones listed, 70% to 80% are singletons. Of note for this clone: Its antigen remains unknown. At the DNA level, this CDR3 is encoded by other sequences in the same sample as well.

Findings and limits, study-wide: Only a couple of HPV16-positive patients supplied the functional HPV-specificity definition. Candidate HPV-specific clones and E7-related TCR motifs grew in tumor during treatment.

This material was acquired from a patient who underwent chemoradiotherapy. The chain has TRBV9 and TRBJ2-7, with no clear D. The receptor's source is a human donor with HPV-associated anogenital cancer. The DNA of the CDR3 is TGTGCCAGCAGCGTGAGGTTCGAAGCCCTCGAGCAGTACTTC. It is translated as CASSVRFEALEQYF.